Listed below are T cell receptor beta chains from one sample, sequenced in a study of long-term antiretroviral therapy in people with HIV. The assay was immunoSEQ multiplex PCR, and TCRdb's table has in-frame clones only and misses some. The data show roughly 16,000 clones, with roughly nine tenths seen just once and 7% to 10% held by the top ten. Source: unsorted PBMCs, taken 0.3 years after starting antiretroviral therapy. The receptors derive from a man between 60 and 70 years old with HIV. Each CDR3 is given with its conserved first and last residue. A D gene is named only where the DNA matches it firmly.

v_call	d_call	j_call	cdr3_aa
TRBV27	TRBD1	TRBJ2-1	CASSSLTGGSYNEQFF
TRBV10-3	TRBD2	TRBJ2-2	CAAGREVGELFF
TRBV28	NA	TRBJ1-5	CASSLAAPFNQPQHF
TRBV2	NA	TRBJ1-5	CASRDGLSNQPQHF
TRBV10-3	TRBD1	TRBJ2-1	CAISGDRWNEQFF
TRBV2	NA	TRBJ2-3	CASTGTGGPDTQYF
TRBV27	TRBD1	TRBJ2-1	CASSLGQGSYNEQFF
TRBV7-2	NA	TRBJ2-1	CASSLRTAHEQFF
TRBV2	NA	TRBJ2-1	CASSETYNEQFF
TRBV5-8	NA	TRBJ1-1	CASSSPRANTEAFF
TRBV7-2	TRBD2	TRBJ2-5	CASSGFLTSGGLEETQYF
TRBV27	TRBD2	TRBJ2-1	CASSLVSGHPSGSEDEQFF